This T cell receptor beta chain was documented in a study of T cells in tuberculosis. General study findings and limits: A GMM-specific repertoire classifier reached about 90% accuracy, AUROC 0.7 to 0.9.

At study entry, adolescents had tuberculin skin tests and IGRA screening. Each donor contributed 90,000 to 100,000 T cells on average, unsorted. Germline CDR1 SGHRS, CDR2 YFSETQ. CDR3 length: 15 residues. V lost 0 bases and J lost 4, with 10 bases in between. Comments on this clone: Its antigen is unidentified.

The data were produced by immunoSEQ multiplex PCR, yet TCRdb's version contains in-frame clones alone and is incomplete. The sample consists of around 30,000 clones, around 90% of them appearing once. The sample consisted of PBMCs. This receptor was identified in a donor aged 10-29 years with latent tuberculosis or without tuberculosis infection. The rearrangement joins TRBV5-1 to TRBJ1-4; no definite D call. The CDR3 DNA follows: TGCGCCAGCAGCTTGGGTGACTCCTTTAATGAAAAACTGTTTTTT. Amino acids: CASSLGDSFNEKLFF.